A selection of T cell receptor beta chains follows, all from one sample in a study of cytomegalovirus exposure and HLA in healthy donors. Here immunoSEQ multiplex PCR was the method, and the copy in TCRdb shows in-frame clones only, minus some. Altogether about 93,000 clones are present, about 81% being singletons, with the ten largest covering around 3.2%. Sequenced sample: PBMCs. The receptors originated from a woman aged 40 to 50 in good health and CMV-seronegative. Both conserved end residues are trimmed from each CDR3.

J: TRBJ2-7
V: TRBV5-1
CDR3: ASSLLTGGRDEQH

J: TRBJ2-7
V: TRBV4-2
CDR3: ASSRVVDNYEQY

J: TRBJ1-2
V: TRBV14
CDR3: ASSQDRGLGGYT

J: TRBJ2-7
V: TRBV13
CDR3: ASSLVLAGREQY

J: TRBJ2-1
V: TRBV27
CDR3: ASRDRRRNEQF

J: TRBJ2-7
V: TRBV7-2
CDR3: ASSLSSRTYEQY

J: TRBJ2-1
V: TRBV5-1
CDR3: ASSLSRVGHDEQF

J: TRBJ1-2
V: TRBV29-1
CDR3: SVDQGAYGYT

J: TRBJ2-6
V: TRBV5-1
CDR3: ASGLERVSGANVLT

J: TRBJ1-3
V: TRBV6-1
CDR3: ASSPSANSGNTIY

J: TRBJ1-5
V: TRBV19
CDR3: ASSIGTHSNQPQH

J: TRBJ2-1
V: TRBV9
CDR3: ASSASTGASGSTEQF

J: TRBJ2-3
V: TRBV5-1
CDR3: ASSLFTGGVTDTQY

J: TRBJ2-3
V: TRBV11-2
CDR3: ASSLAGHGTDTQY

J: TRBJ2-1
V: TRBV6-6
CDR3: ASSYPVGSGLNEQF

J: TRBJ1-5
V: TRBV5-6
CDR3: ASSLGRQGFNQPQH

J: TRBJ2-4
V: TRBV30
CDR3: AWNGQGLGIQY

J: TRBJ1-3
V: TRBV2
CDR3: ASQGIGNAIY

J: TRBJ2-7
V: TRBV28
CDR3: ASRGGSPGLASYEQY

J: TRBJ2-2
V: TRBV6-5
CDR3: ASRRGTNTGELF

J: TRBJ2-7
V: TRBV9
CDR3: ASSVAGGRVGQGEQY

J: TRBJ2-7
V: TRBV5-4
CDR3: ASSLASSYEQY

J: TRBJ2-7
V: TRBV28
CDR3: ASSTQEEVFYEQY

J: TRBJ2-3
V: TRBV19
CDR3: ASSSTPGLATGYTQY

J: TRBJ1-1
V: TRBV7-2
CDR3: ASSPNRVNTEAF

J: TRBJ1-5
V: TRBV28
CDR3: ASSLSEGLGSVDQPQH

J: TRBJ2-2
V: TRBV19
CDR3: ASSVSPGQLTGELF

J: TRBJ2-2
V: TRBV4-3
CDR3: ASSQDATLLAGELF

J: TRBJ2-1
V: TRBV7-8
CDR3: ASSLSVSGNSEQF

J: TRBJ2-3
V: TRBV4-3
CDR3: ASSQVAGRSATQY

J: TRBJ1-5
V: TRBV28
CDR3: ASRSTEGSMQPQH

J: TRBJ2-7
V: TRBV28
CDR3: ASSSGTGAILLLGEQY

J: TRBJ2-1
V: TRBV5-1
CDR3: ASSPPNSYNEQF

J: TRBJ2-5
V: TRBV5-1
CDR3: ASSLVSGRKGDQY

J: TRBJ2-1
V: TRBV5-4
CDR3: ASSWREGREQF

J: TRBJ2-7
V: TRBV7-7
CDR3: APGQGDFYEQY

J: TRBJ1-5
V: TRBV5-4
CDR3: ASSLGGAQPQH

J: TRBJ2-3
V: TRBV5-1
CDR3: ASSLTSGRTDTQY

J: TRBJ1-1
V: TRBV5-1
CDR3: ASSLDSGGEAF

J: TRBJ2-1
V: TRBV7-7
CDR3: ASSSDRYSYNEQF

J: TRBJ1-4
V: TRBV19
CDR3: ASSIDRDEKLF

J: TRBJ2-3
V: TRBV29-1
CDR3: SVRTSGGRTDTQY

J: TRBJ2-7
V: TRBV6-1
CDR3: ASSEKGLAGISYEQY

J: TRBJ2-3
V: TRBV28
CDR3: ASITGGASTDTQY